This TCR beta chain was identified in a study of blood T cell repertoires in COVID-19. Study-level information: Spain, Italy and the United States supplied samples that represented acute and convalescent COVID-19.

In the study's own analysis: How many nucleated cells were present was estimated from reference gene primer amplification. The assay was immunoSEQ multiplex PCR, and TCRdb's table has in-frame clones only and misses some. That table furnishes V, J and clone size, whereas the DNA furnished D and trimming. This sample carries 250,000 to 300,000 clones, less than 90% of them seen once, and the ten largest clones take around 13%. Trimming stripped 3 bases from V and 5 bases from J, with 5 bases between. Germline V gene sequence: CDR1 MNHNS, CDR2 SASEGT. This CDR3 comprises 11 residues. The clonotype was recovered from a woman in her 70s with COVID-19, enrolled during active disease. V usage is TRBV6-1 and J usage is TRBJ2-7; no firm D call. The source material was peripheral blood. CDR3 amino acids: CASSDPDEQYF. As DNA, the CDR3 is TGTGCCAGCAGTGACCCGGACGAGCAGTACTTC.